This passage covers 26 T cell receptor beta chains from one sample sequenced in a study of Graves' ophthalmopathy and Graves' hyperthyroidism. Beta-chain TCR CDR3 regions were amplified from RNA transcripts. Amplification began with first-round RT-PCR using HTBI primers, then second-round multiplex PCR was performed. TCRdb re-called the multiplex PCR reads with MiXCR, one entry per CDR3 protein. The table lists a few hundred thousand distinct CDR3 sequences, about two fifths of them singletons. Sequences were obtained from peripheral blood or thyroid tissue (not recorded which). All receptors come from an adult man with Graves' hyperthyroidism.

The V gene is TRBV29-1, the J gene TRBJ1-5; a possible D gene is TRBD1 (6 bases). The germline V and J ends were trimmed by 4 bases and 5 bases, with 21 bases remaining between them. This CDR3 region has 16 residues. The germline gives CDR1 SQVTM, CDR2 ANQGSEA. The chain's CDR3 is CSVAGSPEGGYQPQHF. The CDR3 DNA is TGCAGCGTTGCAGGGTCCCCCGAGGGGGGTTATCAGCCCCAGCATTTT.

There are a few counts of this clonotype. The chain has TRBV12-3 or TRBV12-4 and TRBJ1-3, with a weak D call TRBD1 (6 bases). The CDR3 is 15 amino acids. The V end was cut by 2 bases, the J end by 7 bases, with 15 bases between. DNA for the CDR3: TGTGCCAGCAGTTTAAGCGCAGGGGTAACGAACACCATATATTTT. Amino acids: CASSLSAGVTNTIYF.

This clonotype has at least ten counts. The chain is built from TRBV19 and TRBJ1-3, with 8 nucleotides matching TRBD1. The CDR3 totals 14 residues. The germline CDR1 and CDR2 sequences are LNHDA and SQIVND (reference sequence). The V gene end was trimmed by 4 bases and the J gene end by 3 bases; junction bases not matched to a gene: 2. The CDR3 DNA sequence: TGTGCCAGTAGTAGACAGGGGAATGGAAACACCATATATTTT. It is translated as CASSRQGNGNTIYF.

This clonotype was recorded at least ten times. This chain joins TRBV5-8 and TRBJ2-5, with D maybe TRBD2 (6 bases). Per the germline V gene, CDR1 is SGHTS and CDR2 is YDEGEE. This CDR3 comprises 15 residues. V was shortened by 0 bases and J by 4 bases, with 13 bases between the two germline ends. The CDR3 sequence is CASSLGRRGLETQYF. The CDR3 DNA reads TGTGCCAGCAGCTTGGGCCGTCGGGGGTTAGAGACCCAGTACTTC.

CDR3 DNA sequence: TGTGCCAGCAGCCCGACCGCAGGGGGCAGGGATACGCAGTATTTT. This sequence encodes CASSPTAGGRDTQYF. The chain uses TRBV7-9 and TRBJ2-3, with 8 nucleotides matching TRBD1. This CDR3 spans 15 amino acids. With V trimmed by 5 bases and J by 6 bases, 10 bases remained unmatched. Germline assignment: CDR1 SEHNR and CDR2 FQNEAQ (reference sequence).

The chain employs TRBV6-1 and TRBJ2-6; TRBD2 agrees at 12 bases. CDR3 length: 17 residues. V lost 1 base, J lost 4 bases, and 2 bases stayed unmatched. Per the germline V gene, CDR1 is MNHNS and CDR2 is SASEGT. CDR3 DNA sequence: TGTGCCAGCAGTGAAGGCGGGACTAGCGGGGGGGCCAACGTCCTGACTTTC. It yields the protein CASSEGGTSGGANVLTF.

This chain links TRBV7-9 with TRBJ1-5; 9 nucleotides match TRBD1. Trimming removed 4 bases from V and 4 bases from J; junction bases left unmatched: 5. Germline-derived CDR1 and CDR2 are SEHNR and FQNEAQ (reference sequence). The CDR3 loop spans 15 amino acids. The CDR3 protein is CASSSGTGSNQPQHF. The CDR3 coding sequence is TGTGCCAGCAGCTCCGGGACAGGGAGTAATCAGCCCCAGCATTTT. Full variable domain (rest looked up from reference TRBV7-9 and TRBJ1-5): DTGVSQNPRHKITKRGQNVTFRCDPISEHNRLYWYRQTLGQGPEFLTYFQNEAQLEKSRLLSDRFSAERPKGSFSTLEIQRTEQGDSAMYLCASSSGTGSNQPQHFGDGTRLSIL.

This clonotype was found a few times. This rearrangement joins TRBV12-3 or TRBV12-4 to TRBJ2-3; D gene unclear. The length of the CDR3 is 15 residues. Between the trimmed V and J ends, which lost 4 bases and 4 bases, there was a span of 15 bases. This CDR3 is CASSSTTRLADTQYF. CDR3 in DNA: TGTGCCAGCAGTTCCACGACCCGGCTTGCAGATACGCAGTATTTT.

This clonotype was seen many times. CDR3: CASNHRRGSGNTIYF. In DNA, the CDR3 is TGTGCCAGCAACCACCGCAGAGGCTCTGGAAACACCATATATTTT. The chain employs TRBV12-3 or TRBV12-4 and TRBJ1-3; no reliable D call. V lost 7 bases and J lost 0, with 13 bases in between. CDR3 length: 15 amino acids.

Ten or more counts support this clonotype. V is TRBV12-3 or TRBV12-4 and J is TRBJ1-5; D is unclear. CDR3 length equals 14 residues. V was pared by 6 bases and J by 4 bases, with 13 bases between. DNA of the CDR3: TGTGCCAGCAGACTCGTCGGGGTTAATCAGCCCCAGCATTTT. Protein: CASRLVGVNQPQHF.

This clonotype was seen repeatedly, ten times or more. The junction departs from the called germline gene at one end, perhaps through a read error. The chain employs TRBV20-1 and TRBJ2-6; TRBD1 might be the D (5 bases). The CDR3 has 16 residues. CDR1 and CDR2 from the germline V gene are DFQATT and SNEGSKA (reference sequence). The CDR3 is CSVPEWSDSGANILTF. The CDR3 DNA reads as TGCAGTGTTCCCGAATGGTCAGACTCTGGGGCCAACATCCTGACTTTC.

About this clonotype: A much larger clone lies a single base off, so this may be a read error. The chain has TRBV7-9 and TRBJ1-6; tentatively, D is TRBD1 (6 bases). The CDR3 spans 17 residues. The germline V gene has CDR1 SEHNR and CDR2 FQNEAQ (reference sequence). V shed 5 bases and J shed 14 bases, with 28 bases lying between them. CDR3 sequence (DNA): TGTGCCAGCAGCCTGAGTGGGGGTCGGGGGGCCGGTTTGACCCTCCACTTT. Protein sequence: CASSLSGGRGAGLTLHF.

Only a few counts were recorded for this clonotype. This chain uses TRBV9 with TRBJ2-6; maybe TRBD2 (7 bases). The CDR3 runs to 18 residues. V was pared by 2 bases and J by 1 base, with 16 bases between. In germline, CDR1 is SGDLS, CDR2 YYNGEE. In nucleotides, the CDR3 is TGTGCCAGCAGCGTTATAGGGGGGGCAGAATCTGGGGCCAACGTCCTGACTTTC. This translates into CASSVIGGAESGANVLTF. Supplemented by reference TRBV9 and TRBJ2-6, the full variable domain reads DSGVTQTPKHLITATGQRVTLRCSPRSGDLSVYWYQQSLDQGLQFLIQYYNGEERAKGNILERFSAQQFPDLHSELNLSSLELGDSALYFCASSVIGGAESGANVLTFGAGSRLTVL.

CDR3 loop: CASSQDPHRGLGGNQPQHF. CDR3 sequence (DNA): TGCGCCAGCAGCCAAGACCCCCACAGGGGGCTAGGTGGCAATCAGCCCCAGCATTTT. The rearrangement joins TRBV4-1 to TRBJ1-5; 9 bases match TRBD1. The trim removed 0 bases at V and 2 bases at J, leaving 11 bases unmatched. Germline CDR1 is MGHRA and CDR2 is YSYEKL. This CDR3 spans 19 amino acids.

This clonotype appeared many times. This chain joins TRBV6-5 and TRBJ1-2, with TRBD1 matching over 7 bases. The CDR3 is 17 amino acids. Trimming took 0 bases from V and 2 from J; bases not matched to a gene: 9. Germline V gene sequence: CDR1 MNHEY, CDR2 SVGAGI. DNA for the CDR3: TGTGCCAGCAGTTACTCGGTGGGAGGGGGCCAAAACTATGGCTACACCTTC. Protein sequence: CASSYSVGGGQNYGYTF.

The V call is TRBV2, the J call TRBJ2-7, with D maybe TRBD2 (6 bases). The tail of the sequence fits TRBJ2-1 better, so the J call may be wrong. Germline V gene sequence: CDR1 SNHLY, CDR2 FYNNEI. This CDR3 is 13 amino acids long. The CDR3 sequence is CASGTHWANEQFF. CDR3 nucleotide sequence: TGTGCCAGCGGGACTCATTGGGCAAATGAGCAGTTCTTC.

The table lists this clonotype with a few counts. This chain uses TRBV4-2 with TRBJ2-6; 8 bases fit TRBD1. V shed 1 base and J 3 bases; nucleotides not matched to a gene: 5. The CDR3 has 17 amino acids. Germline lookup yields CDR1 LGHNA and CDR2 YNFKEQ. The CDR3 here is CASSQATGVVGANVLTF. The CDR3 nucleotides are TGTGCCAGCAGCCAAGCGACAGGGGTGGTTGGGGCCAACGTCCTGACTTTC.

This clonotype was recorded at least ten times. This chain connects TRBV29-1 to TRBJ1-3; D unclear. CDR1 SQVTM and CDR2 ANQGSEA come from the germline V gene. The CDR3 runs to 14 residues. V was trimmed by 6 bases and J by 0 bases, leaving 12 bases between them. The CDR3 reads CSVVWPGSGNTIYF. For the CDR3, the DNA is TGCAGCGTGGTTTGGCCGGGCTCTGGAAACACCATATATTTT.

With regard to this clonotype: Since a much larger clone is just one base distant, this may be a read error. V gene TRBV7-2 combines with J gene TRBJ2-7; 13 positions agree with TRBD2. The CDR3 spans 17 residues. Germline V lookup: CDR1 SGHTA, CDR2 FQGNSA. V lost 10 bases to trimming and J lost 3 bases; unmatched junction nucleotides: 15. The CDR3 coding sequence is TGTGCCAACAGTCAAAAGGAGACTAGCGGGAGGAACTACGAGCAGTACTTC. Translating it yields CANSQKETSGRNYEQYF.

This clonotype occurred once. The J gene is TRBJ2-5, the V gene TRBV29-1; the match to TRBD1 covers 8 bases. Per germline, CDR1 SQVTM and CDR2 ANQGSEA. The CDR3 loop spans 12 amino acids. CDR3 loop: CSELGQEETQYF. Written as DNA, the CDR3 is TGCAGTGAATTGGGACAGGAAGAGACCCAGTACTTC.

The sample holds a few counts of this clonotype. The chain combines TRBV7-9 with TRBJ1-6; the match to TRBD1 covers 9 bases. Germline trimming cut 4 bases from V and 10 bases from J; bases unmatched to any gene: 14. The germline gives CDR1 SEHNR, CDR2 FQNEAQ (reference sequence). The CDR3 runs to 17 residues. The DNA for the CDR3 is TGTGCCAGCAGCTCATCCGCGCCGGGACAGGGAGGATCACCCCTCCACTTT. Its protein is CASSSSAPGQGGSPLHF.

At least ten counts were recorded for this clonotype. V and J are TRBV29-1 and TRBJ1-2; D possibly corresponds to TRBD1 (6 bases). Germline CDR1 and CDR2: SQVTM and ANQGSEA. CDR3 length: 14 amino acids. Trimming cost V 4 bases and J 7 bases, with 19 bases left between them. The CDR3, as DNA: TGCAGCGTTGTAGGGGGGGGAGTGAAAGTTGGCTACACCTTC. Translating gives CSVVGGGVKVGYTF. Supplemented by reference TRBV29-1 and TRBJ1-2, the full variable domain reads SAVISQKPSRDICQRGTSLTIQCQVDSQVTMMFWYRQQPGQSLTLIATANQGSEATYESGFVIDKFPISRPNLTFSTLTVSNMSPEDSSIYLCSVVGGGVKVGYTFGSGTRLTVV.

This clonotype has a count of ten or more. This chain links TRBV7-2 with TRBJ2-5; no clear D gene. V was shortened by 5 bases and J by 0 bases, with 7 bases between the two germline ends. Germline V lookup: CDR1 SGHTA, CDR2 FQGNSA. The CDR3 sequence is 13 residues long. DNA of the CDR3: TGTGCCAGCAGCCTAGGAAACCAAGAGACCCAGTACTTC. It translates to CASSLGNQETQYF.

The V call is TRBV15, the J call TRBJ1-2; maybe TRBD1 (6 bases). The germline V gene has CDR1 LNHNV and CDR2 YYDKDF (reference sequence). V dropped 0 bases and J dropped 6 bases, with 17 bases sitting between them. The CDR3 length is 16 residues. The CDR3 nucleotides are TGTGCCACCAGCAGAGATCTCTCCAGTCAGGGGCATGGCTACACCTTC. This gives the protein CATSRDLSSQGHGYTF.

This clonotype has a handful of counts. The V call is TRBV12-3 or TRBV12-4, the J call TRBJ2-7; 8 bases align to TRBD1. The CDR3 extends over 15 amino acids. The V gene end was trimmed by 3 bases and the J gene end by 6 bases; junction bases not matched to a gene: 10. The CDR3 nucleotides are TGTGCCAGCAGTTTTGGGGGGAACAGGGGGTCCGAGCAGTACTTC. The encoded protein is CASSFGGNRGSEQYF.

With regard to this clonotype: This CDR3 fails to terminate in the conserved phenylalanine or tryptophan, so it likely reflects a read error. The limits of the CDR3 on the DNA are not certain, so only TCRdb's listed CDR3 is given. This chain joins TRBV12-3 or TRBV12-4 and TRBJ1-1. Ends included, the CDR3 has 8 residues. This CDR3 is CASSSSQP.